This T cell receptor (beta chain) came from a study of T cell responses to AZD1222 COVID-19 vaccine. Study at large: Analyses pooled second doses at about 4 or about 12 weeks. Findings and limits, study-wide: Along spike, vaccine-associated CD4 TCRs were found throughout, with dominance at 160-218 and 743-854. Reportedly, nearly half the spike-specific TCRs target unmutated variant regions. Researchers took repertoire samples only after the peak T cell response had come.

The CDR3 length is 16 residues. The V gene's germline CDR1 is SGHTA and CDR2 FQGNSA. V dropped 1 base and J dropped 3 bases, with 16 bases sitting between them. Turning to this clone: The antigen is not known.

The repertoire was sequenced with immunoSEQ multiplex PCR; TCRdb's copy has only in-frame clones and lacks some. The sample gives under 150,000 clones, 85% to 95% of which show up once; 4.5% to 5.5% is in the top ten. This receptor was taken from an adult in good health. The chain joins TRBV7-2 to TRBJ2-7, with D perhaps TRBD1 (6 bases). The sequencing used peripheral blood, collected on day 0 of AZD1222 vaccination. The CDR3 sequence: CASSLVWGRTNYEQYF. The CDR3 coding sequence is TGTGCCAGCAGCTTAGTATGGGGGCGAACCAACTACGAGCAGTACTTC.